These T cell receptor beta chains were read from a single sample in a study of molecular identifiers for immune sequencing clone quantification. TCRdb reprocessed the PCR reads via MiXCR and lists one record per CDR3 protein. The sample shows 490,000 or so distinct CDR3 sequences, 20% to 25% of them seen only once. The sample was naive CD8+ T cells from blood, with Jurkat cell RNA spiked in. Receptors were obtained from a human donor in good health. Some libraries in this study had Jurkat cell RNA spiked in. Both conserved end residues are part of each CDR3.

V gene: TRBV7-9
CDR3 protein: CASSPYWTSGSDADTQYF

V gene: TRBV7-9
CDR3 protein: CASSPSGRAGDTQYF

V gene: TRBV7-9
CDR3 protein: CASSPIRVYEQFF

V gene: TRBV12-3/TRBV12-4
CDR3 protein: CASSPGTGVVEAFF

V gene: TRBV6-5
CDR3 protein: CASSLLTGGSYEQYF

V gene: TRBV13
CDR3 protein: CASSSGQPSYEQYF

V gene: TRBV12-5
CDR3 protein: CASGLGAGYNEQFF

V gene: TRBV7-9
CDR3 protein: CASSSGLAGGPVVYTQYF

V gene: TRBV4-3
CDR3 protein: CASSQDLGTGTGYNQPQHF

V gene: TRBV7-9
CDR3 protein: CASSPTINYEQYF

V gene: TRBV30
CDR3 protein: CAWSADSVSSYEQYF

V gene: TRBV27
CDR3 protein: CASSSHPAGQETQYF

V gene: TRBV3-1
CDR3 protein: CASSQAVARKTQYF

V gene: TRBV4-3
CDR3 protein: CASSQDEGRTEAFF

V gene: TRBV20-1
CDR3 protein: CSVSRVYEKLFF

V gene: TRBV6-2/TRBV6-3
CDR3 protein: CASSYSKLAGYNEQFF

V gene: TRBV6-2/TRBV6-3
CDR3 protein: CASSPAGISTDTQYF

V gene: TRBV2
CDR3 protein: CASSEIPGGPYNEQFF

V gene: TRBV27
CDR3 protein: CASSRPDTGHSYNEQFF

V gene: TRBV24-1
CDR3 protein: CATSLAGSDTQYF

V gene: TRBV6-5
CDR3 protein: CASSPGLAGVTTDTQYF

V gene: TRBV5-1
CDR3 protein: CASSPISPGDNEQFF

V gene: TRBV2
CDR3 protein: CASSQDRPTDTQYF

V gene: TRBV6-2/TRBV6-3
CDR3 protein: CASSYSSEQFF

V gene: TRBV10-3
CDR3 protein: CAISDGAGLQETQYF

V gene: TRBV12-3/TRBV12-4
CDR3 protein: CASSPRTGGIDTQYF

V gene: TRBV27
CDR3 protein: CASAPGLAYYEQYF

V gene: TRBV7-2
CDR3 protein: CASSLAHAGREQYF

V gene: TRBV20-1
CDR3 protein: CSAPDTPDPSTDTQYF

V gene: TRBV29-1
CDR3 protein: CSAPSPYNEQFF

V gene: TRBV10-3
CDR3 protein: CAISESQVGTDTQYF

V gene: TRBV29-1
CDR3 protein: CSVEGLFGTIYEQFF

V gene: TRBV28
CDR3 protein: CASSRGNYGYTF

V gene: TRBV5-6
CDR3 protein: CASSLQSGEQYF

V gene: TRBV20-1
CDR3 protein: CSARGEGAGSPLHF

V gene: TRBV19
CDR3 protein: CASSMVTVINDEQFF

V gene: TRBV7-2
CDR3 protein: CASNAGGNQPQHF

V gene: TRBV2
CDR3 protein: CASTPTENYGYTF

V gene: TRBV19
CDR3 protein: CASSPTGANQPQHF

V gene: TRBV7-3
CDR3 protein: CASSLLAGVDTQYF

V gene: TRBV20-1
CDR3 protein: CSARGLRGGGPHEQFF

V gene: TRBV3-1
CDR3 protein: CASSQEGGRATDTQYF

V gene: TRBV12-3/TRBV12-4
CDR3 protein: CASSLFGVETQYF

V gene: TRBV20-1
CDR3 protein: CSARLAEEAQYF

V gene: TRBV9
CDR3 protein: CASSPSGTSANEQFF

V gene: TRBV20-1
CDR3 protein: CSARPGTRGSYEQYF

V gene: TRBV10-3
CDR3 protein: CAISITGTGYLGYTF

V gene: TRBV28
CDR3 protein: CASSGRQGAGSQPQHF

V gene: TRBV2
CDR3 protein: CASSEGRIEAFF